The 21 T cell receptor beta chains below were found in one sample sequenced in a study of esophageal squamous cell carcinoma under preoperative chemotherapy. One entry per CDR3 protein, called by TCRdb with MiXCR from the PCR reads. The profile shows about 18,000 distinct CDR3 sequences, approximately 44% of them singletons. The time point is: after preoperative PTX-NDP chemotherapy. Sample acquisition took place from a patient given preoperative chemotherapy. The receptors come from a human donor with esophageal squamous cell carcinoma. The donor label of this sample is uncertain.

The rearrangement uses TRBV27 and TRBJ2-7; D perhaps matches TRBD2 (5 bases). This CDR3 comprises 14 residues. Germline V gene data show CDR1 as MNHEY and CDR2 as SMNVEV (reference sequence). V gave up 4 bases and J gave up 2 bases, with 12 bases separating them. CDR3 amino acids: CASSSLAEAYEQYF. CDR3 coding DNA: TGTGCCAGCAGTTCCCTAGCCGAGGCCTACGAGCAGTACTTC.

This clonotype was observed many times. This could be a read error, since a much larger clone is one nucleotide away. V is TRBV6-1 and J is TRBJ2-1; D uncertain. The J call is doubtful: the DNA matches TRBJ2-7 better. There are 14 residues in the CDR3. Germline loops: CDR1 MNHNS, CDR2 SASEGT. DNA for the CDR3: TGTGCCAGCAGTGAAGGATTACTGGGCTATGAGCAGTACTTC. It translates to CASSEGLLGYEQYF.

This clonotype was counted a few times. The chain recombines TRBV11-2 with TRBJ2-2; 8 bases map to TRBD1. J lost 6 bases, V lost 5 bases, and 2 bases had no gene match. The CDR3 is 13 amino acids. Germline lookup yields CDR1 SGHAT and CDR2 FQNNGV. The CDR3 sequence: CASSPQGAGELFF. CDR3 coding DNA: TGTGCCAGCAGCCCACAGGGGGCCGGGGAGCTGTTTTTT.

The CDR3 sequence is CASSARPERSWASTDTQYF. The CDR3 DNA is TGTGCCAGCAGCGCCCGCCCCGAGAGGAGCTGGGCTAGCACAGATACGCAGTATTTT. V usage is TRBV7-9 and J usage is TRBJ2-3, with no clear D. The CDR3 length is 19 residues. From germline, CDR1 is SEHNR and CDR2 FQNEAQ (reference sequence). Trimming removed 5 bases from V and 0 bases from J, with 24 bases in between.

The rearrangement uses TRBV20-1 and TRBJ2-5; 12 bases map to TRBD2. This CDR3 has 17 residues. The V gene end was trimmed by 4 bases and the J gene end by 5 bases; junction bases not matched to a gene: 14. Per the germline V gene, CDR1 is DFQATT and CDR2 is SNEGSKA (reference sequence). The CDR3 nucleotides are TGCAGTGCTAAAAGACTAGCGGGAGAGTTTGGTGCGGAGACCCAGTACTTC. Translation: CSAKRLAGEFGAETQYF.

This clonotype was counted ten times or more. This sequence joins TRBV4-2 and TRBJ2-1; D perhaps matches TRBD1 (6 bases). Germline CDR1 is LGHNA and CDR2 is YNFKEQ. The CDR3 has 16 amino acids. Deletions cut 0 bases from V and 6 bases from J, with 15 bases between. In DNA, the CDR3 is TGTGCCAGCAGCCAAGATTCCGGGACACCGTCCAATGAGCAGTTCTTC. Its protein product is CASSQDSGTPSNEQFF.

This clonotype was counted ten times or more. The chain combines TRBV7-9 with TRBJ2-5, with 9 bases identical to TRBD1. The end of the DNA fits TRBJ2-7 better, so the J call may be wrong. CDR3 length: 15 residues. The germline gives CDR1 SEHNR, CDR2 FQNEAQ (reference sequence). The CDR3 bases are TGTGCCAGCAGCTACCGGGACAGGGAGAGTTACGAGCAGTACTTC. Its translation: CASSYRDRESYEQYF.

The V and J genes are TRBV27 and TRBJ2-3, with D possibly being TRBD1 (6 bases). The tail of the sequence fits TRBJ2-7 better, so the J call may be wrong. The CDR3 extends over 17 amino acids. In germline, CDR1 is MNHEY, CDR2 SMNVEV (reference sequence). CDR3 DNA: TGTGCCAGCAGTTTATCTTTTGCAGGGGTAGGGGGCTACGAGCAGTACTTC. Translating it yields CASSLSFAGVGGYEQYF.

This chain joins TRBV12-3 or TRBV12-4 and TRBJ2-4, with a tentative D call TRBD1 (5 bases). V lost 3 bases and J 13 bases, leaving 31 bases between the germline ends. The CDR3 runs 18 residues. Here the CDR3 DNA reads TGTGCCAGCAGTTTGGGGCCCGACGAGTGGGTTGACAAAGACACCCAGTACTTC. This gives the protein CASSLGPDEWVDKDTQYF.

There are many counts of this clonotype. The rearrangement joins TRBV12-3 or TRBV12-4 to TRBJ2-3; TRBD2 agrees at 13 bases. With V trimmed by 5 bases and J by 3 bases, 5 bases remained unmatched. This CDR3 comprises 16 residues. CDR3 in amino acids: CASSGTSGGATDTQYF. Written as DNA, the CDR3 is TGTGCCAGCAGTGGTACTAGCGGGGGGGCGACAGATACGCAGTATTTT.

The chain joins TRBV11-2 to TRBJ2-1; 7 bases align to TRBD1. Per the germline V gene, CDR1 is SGHAT and CDR2 is FQNNGV. Trimming took 2 bases from V and 6 from J; bases not matched to a gene: 7. The CDR3 has 15 residues. CDR3 DNA sequence: TGTGCCAGCAGCTTAACAGGGGCCTCAGGCAATGAGCAGTTCTTC. As protein: CASSLTGASGNEQFF. Together with reference TRBV11-2 and TRBJ2-1, the CDR3 gives the full variable domain: EAGVAQSPRYKIIEKRQSVAFWCNPISGHATLYWYQQILGQGPKLLIQFQNNGVVDDSQLPKDRFSAERLKGVDSTLKIQPAKLEDSAVYLCASSLTGASGNEQFFGPGTRLTVL.

This chain connects TRBV11-2 to TRBJ2-4, with 7 bases identical to TRBD2. The CDR3 is 17 residues long. J gave up 13 bases and V 1 base, and 19 bases lay outside the gene matches. The germline gives CDR1 SGHAT, CDR2 FQNNGV. CDR3 protein: CASSLGFRRLAQDTQYF. The CDR3 region has the DNA TGTGCCAGCAGCTTAGGTTTCAGGAGACTAGCCCAAGACACCCAGTACTTC.

This clonotype was detected only a few times. This chain uses TRBV11-3 with TRBJ2-7; D perhaps matches TRBD1 (7 bases). V was shortened by 0 bases and J by 6 bases, with 18 bases between the two germline ends. Per germline, CDR1 SGHNT and CDR2 YENEEA. The CDR3 loop spans 16 amino acids. The CDR3 loop is CASSLDSGRGAREQYF. The CDR3 region has the DNA TGTGCCAGCAGCTTAGATAGCGGCAGGGGGGCTCGCGAGCAGTACTTC.

The chain recombines TRBV11-2 with TRBJ2-3; possibly TRBD1 or TRBD2 for D (6 bases each). The better agreement between TRBJ2-1 and the DNA end casts doubt on the J call. Germline values: CDR1 SGHAT, CDR2 FQNNGV. This CDR3 contains 14 residues. The CDR3 here is CASRQIEGGNEQFF. The CDR3 DNA sequence: TGTGCCAGCAGACAAATCGAAGGGGGGAATGAGCAGTTCTTC.

The chain is built from TRBV7-7 and TRBJ1-2; 9 bases match TRBD1. Unmatched junction bases numbered 11, after V lost 5 bases and J lost 7 bases. CDR3 length equals 15 residues. Germline CDR1 is SSHAT and CDR2 is FNYEAQ (reference sequence). This CDR3 reads CASSPPGTGRSGYTF. Here the CDR3 DNA reads TGTGCCAGCAGCCCCCCCGGGACAGGGCGAAGTGGCTACACCTTC.

In its sample, this clonotype was seen many times. CDR3 protein: CAGPQGTDTQYF. The CDR3 DNA reads TGTGCCGGGCCTCAAGGCACAGATACGCAGTATTTT. This chain links TRBV27 with TRBJ2-3; D gene unclear. V was clipped by 11 bases and J by 1 base, with 10 bases between them. Germline lookup yields CDR1 MNHEY and CDR2 SMNVEV (reference sequence). CDR3 length equals 12 residues.

This clonotype was counted ten times or more. The chain links TRBV6-4 to TRBJ2-3; possible D gene TRBD2, 6 bases. Deletions cut 3 bases from V and 2 bases from J, with 6 bases between. Germline V gives CDR1 MRHNA, CDR2 SNTAGT. CDR3 length equals 13 residues. The CDR3 coding sequence is TGTGCCAGCAGTGAGCGGGACACAGATACGCAGTATTTT. Translation: CASSERDTDTQYF.

In this sample, this clonotype turned up a few times. This sequence joins TRBV7-2 and TRBJ2-5; 10 nucleotides align to TRBD1. The assigned J gene may be wrong: the sequence end matches TRBJ2-7 better. The CDR3 has 15 residues. Per germline, CDR1 SGHTA and CDR2 FQGNSA. CDR3 nucleotide sequence: TGTGCCAGCAGCGCGCGACAGGGGGCTCGAGGCGAGCAGTACTTC. This codes for CASSARQGARGEQYF.

This clonotype was observed many times. The chain is built from TRBV7-2 and TRBJ2-5; 7 nucleotides match TRBD1. CDR1 is SGHTA and CDR2 is FQGNSA in the germline V gene. After removal of 6 bases from V and 7 bases from J, the junction contained 14 bases not matched to a gene. The CDR3 has 15 residues. The CDR3 loop is CASSLSGTVIGTQYF. Here the CDR3 DNA reads TGTGCCAGCAGTCTTTCCGGGACAGTAATTGGGACCCAGTACTTC.

This clonotype was picked up many times. The V call is TRBV5-5, the J call TRBJ2-4; the D is unclear. This CDR3 region has 13 residues. The germline gives CDR1 SGHKS, CDR2 YYEKEE (reference sequence). Trimming stripped 4 bases from V and 5 bases from J, with 10 bases between. The CDR3 spells CASSLPGQNIQYF. CDR3 bases: TGTGCCAGCAGCCTACCGGGTCAAAACATTCAGTACTTC.

This clonotype occurred many times. The rearrangement uses TRBV5-8 and TRBJ2-4; 8 nucleotides match TRBD1. CDR1 and CDR2 (germline): SGHTS, YDEGEE. J lost 1 base, V lost 6 bases, and 3 bases had no gene match. The CDR3 runs 14 residues. The chain's CDR3 is CASTDRVAKNIQYF. The CDR3 coding sequence is TGTGCCAGCACGGACAGGGTGGCCAAAAACATTCAGTACTTC.